These 32 T cell receptor beta chains were sequenced from one sample in a study of cytomegalovirus exposure and HLA in healthy donors. The PCR contained 60 Vbeta and 13 Jbeta primers. Measured with immunoSEQ multiplex PCR; TCRdb has only the in-frame clones, and not every one. The sample lists about 140,000 clones, over 70% occurring once. The specimen sequenced was PBMCs. All receptors derive from a male donor in good health and CMV-seronegative.

This rearrangement joins TRBV21-1 to TRBJ1-5; TRBD1 is the table's D call and was not checked against the DNA. TRBV21-1 counts as a pseudogene. The CDR3 spans 18 residues. CDR3 amino acids: CASSNRDRGRNSNQPQHF. The CDR3 region has the DNA TGTGCCAGCAGCAACCGGGACAGGGGGCGGAATAGCAATCAGCCCCAGCATTTT.

This chain connects TRBV15 to TRBJ1-2; possibly TRBD1 for D (5 bases). The germline V gene encodes CDR1 LNHNV and CDR2 YYDKDF (reference sequence). The V gene lost 3 bases and the J gene lost 8 bases, with 19 bases spanning the gap. This CDR3 comprises 15 residues. The CDR3 region is CATSRERPGLEGYTF. The DNA of the CDR3 is TGTGCCACCAGCAGGGAACGACCGGGACTTGAGGGCTACACCTTC. Together with reference TRBV15 and TRBJ1-2, the CDR3 gives the full variable domain: DAMVIQNPRYQVTQFGKPVTLSCSQTLNHNVMYWYQQKSSQAPKLLFHYYDKDFNNEADTPDNFQSRRPNTSFCFLDIRSPGLGDTAMYLCATSRERPGLEGYTFGSGTRLTVV.

The CDR3 loop is CASSQMGVTGDQPQHF. As DNA, the CDR3 is TGTGCCAGCTCACAAATGGGGGTAACAGGGGATCAGCCCCAGCATTTT. J is TRBJ1-5 and V is TRBV18; 7 bases align to TRBD1. V gave up 4 bases and J gave up 5 bases; unmatched junction bases: 11. Looked up from germline, CDR1 is KGHSH and CDR2 is LQKENI. CDR3 length: 16 residues.

The CDR3 loop reads CASSPPGQGGTEAFF. CDR3 nucleotide sequence: TGCGCCAGCAGCCCACCGGGACAGGGTGGGACTGAAGCTTTCTTT. The V and J genes are TRBV5-1 and TRBJ1-1; 9 positions match TRBD1. The CDR3 sequence is 15 residues long. CDR1 SGHRS and CDR2 YFSETQ come from the germline V gene. V gave up 4 bases and J gave up 5 bases; unmatched junction bases: 9.

V gene TRBV7-2 combines with J gene TRBJ1-1; 7 positions agree with TRBD1. Looked up from germline, CDR1 is SGHTA and CDR2 is FQGNSA. V was clipped by 2 bases and J by 7 bases; unmatched bases: 7. CDR3 length: 14 residues. The CDR3 nucleotides are TGTGCCAGCAGCTTAAACAGGGGTATTGGTGAAGCTTTCTTT. This codes for CASSLNRGIGEAFF.

The rearrangement joins TRBV7-9 to TRBJ2-4; weak D call: TRBD2 (5 bases). The germline V and J ends were trimmed by 5 bases and 0 bases, with 5 bases remaining between them. The CDR3 length is 13 residues. Germline V gene data show CDR1 as SEHNR and CDR2 as FQNEAQ (reference sequence). In DNA, the CDR3 is TGTGCCAGCAGCGGACTAGCCAAAAACATTCAGTACTTC. This gives the protein CASSGLAKNIQYF.

The chain combines TRBV7-9 with TRBJ2-7; 10 bases match TRBD1. The CDR3 loop spans 14 amino acids. The V gene's germline CDR1 is SEHNR and CDR2 FQNEAQ (reference sequence). V was pared by 4 bases and J by 6 bases, with 6 bases of the junction left unmatched. The CDR3 region is CASSYTGQGSEQYF. CDR3 in DNA: TGTGCCAGCAGCTATACGGGACAGGGGAGCGAGCAGTACTTC.

The chain uses TRBV9 and TRBJ1-5, with TRBD1 matching over 10 bases. Germline values: CDR1 SGDLS, CDR2 YYNGEE. The CDR3 length is 16 residues. V lost 4 bases and J lost 3; bases outside the gene matches: 7. CDR3 sequence: CASSLTGTGVNQPQHF. The CDR3 nucleotides are TGTGCCAGCAGCCTAACCGGGACAGGGGTCAATCAGCCCCAGCATTTT.

V gene TRBV30 combines with J gene TRBJ2-1; D possibly corresponds to TRBD2 (7 bases). Looked up from germline, CDR1 is GTSNPN and CDR2 is SVGIG (reference sequence). V was pared by 5 bases and J by 2 bases, with 13 bases between. This CDR3 has 14 residues. The CDR3 loop reads CAWEGGGAYNEQFF. The CDR3 DNA reads TGTGCCTGGGAGGGAGGGGGGGCCTACAATGAGCAGTTCTTC.

This clone has just one count. DNA for the CDR3: TGTGCCAGCAGCCCACGAGGCCGAGGAAACACCATATATTTT. Translated, it gives CASSPRGRGNTIYF. This chain joins TRBV28 and TRBJ1-3; D ambiguous. The V gene lost 6 bases and the J gene lost 4 bases, with 13 bases spanning the gap. The CDR3 has 14 residues. In germline, CDR1 is MDHEN, CDR2 SYDVKM.

The rearrangement links TRBV5-1 to TRBJ2-3; 7 bases are a match to TRBD2. Trimming removed 1 base from V and 1 base from J; junction bases left unmatched: 3. This CDR3 has 15 amino acids. The germline V gene encodes CDR1 SGHRS and CDR2 YFSETQ. CDR3 loop: CASSLLAGGTDTQYF. The DNA for the CDR3 is TGCGCCAGCAGCTTGCTGGCGGGGGGCACAGATACGCAGTATTTT.

V is TRBV7-3 and J is TRBJ2-5, with TRBD2 as a possible D gene (6 bases). Germline CDR1 reads SGHTA; CDR2 reads FQGTGA. The CDR3 loop spans 13 amino acids. V was clipped by 4 bases and J by 2 bases, with 8 bases between them. CDR3 nucleotide sequence: TGTGCCAGCAGCTCGGGAGTGCAAGAGACCCAGTACTTC. It translates to CASSSGVQETQYF.

This clone was picked up one time. The chain couples TRBV7-5 to TRBJ2-7; no check of the table's D call, TRBD1, against the DNA was made. TRBV7-5 is described as a pseudogene. The CDR3 contains 15 residues. The CDR3 spells CARRGGTGGLNEQYF. The CDR3 DNA is TGTGCCAGAAGGGGCGGGACAGGGGGTCTAAACGAGCAGTACTTC.

The chain uses TRBV4-1 and TRBJ2-3; 8 nucleotides align to TRBD2. CDR1 is MGHRA and CDR2 is YSYEKL in the germline V gene. CDR3 length: 16 residues. V shed 2 bases and J 3 bases; nucleotides not matched to a gene: 7. The CDR3 loop reads CASSQQVGTSTDTQYF. The CDR3 DNA is TGCGCCAGCAGCCAACAAGTGGGGACTAGTACAGATACGCAGTATTTT.

This clone has a handful of counts. The rearrangement joins TRBV6-1 to TRBJ2-2; D is uncertain. Germline CDR1 MNHNS, CDR2 SASEGT. V lost 8 bases, J lost 5 bases, and 12 bases lay in between. This CDR3 has 13 amino acids. CDR3 DNA sequence: TGTGCCAGCTCTGCCACAACAACCGGGGAGCTGTTTTTT. It specifies CASSATTTGELFF.

The chain employs TRBV28 and TRBJ2-7; 9 bases agree with TRBD1. This CDR3 region has 17 residues. J was trimmed by 3 bases and V by 5 bases; bases with no gene match: 14. Germline V gene data show CDR1 as MDHEN and CDR2 as SYDVKM. CDR3 in amino acids: CASSLGQGSFVGYEQYF. The CDR3 DNA reads as TGTGCCAGCAGTCTGGGACAGGGTTCGTTTGTAGGCTACGAGCAGTACTTC.

The chain is built from TRBV19 and TRBJ1-1; 9 bases are a match to TRBD1. Germline V gene sequence: CDR1 LNHDA, CDR2 SQIVND (reference sequence). The CDR3 loop spans 15 amino acids. The trim removed 4 bases at V and 2 bases at J, leaving 5 bases unmatched. The CDR3 nucleotides read TGTGCCAGTAGTAGGACAGGGGACCTTAACACTGAAGCTTTCTTT. It yields the protein CASSRTGDLNTEAFF.

The rearrangement links TRBV15 to TRBJ2-5, with a possible D match to TRBD1 (6 bases). The end of the DNA is better explained by TRBJ2-7, so the J call may be wrong. The CDR3 loop spans 15 amino acids. Germline CDR1 LNHNV, CDR2 YYDKDF (reference sequence). CDR3 sequence (DNA): TGTGCCACCAGCAGAGGGGACACGAGCTCCTACGAGCAGTACTTC. Translating it yields CATSRGDTSSYEQYF.

This clone was picked up a small number of times. The gene calls are TRBV5-1 and TRBJ2-1; possible D gene TRBD1, 5 bases. The CDR3 consists of 14 residues. Germline V lookup: CDR1 SGHRS, CDR2 YFSETQ. Trimming pared 4 bases from V and 1 base from J, leaving 9 bases between. CDR3 bases: TGCGCCAGCAGCCCGGACACTTCCTACAATGAGCAGTTCTTC. This codes for CASSPDTSYNEQFF.

This chain joins TRBV4-3 and TRBJ1-2; 10 bases fit TRBD1. In germline, CDR1 is LGHNA, CDR2 YSLEER. With V trimmed by 4 bases and J by 5 bases, 4 bases remained unmatched. CDR3 length: 14 residues. DNA of the CDR3: TGCGCCAGCAGCCCAGACAGGGGGCTATATGGCTACACCTTC. It encodes CASSPDRGLYGYTF.

The table lists this clone with a few counts. The chain combines TRBV5-1 with TRBJ2-1; 7 bases are shared with TRBD2. Looked up from germline, CDR1 is SGHRS and CDR2 is YFSETQ. The trim removed 7 bases at V and 6 bases at J, leaving 7 bases unmatched. The CDR3 consists of 13 residues. The CDR3 DNA sequence: TGCGCCAGCCGGATGGGGGGGGGCAATGAGCAGTTCTTC. This encodes CASRMGGGNEQFF.

The J gene is TRBJ1-6, the V gene TRBV7-9; D unclear. Germline V gene sequence: CDR1 SEHNR, CDR2 FQNEAQ (reference sequence). V was pared by 4 bases and J by 7 bases, with 14 bases between. The length of the CDR3 is 15 residues. The CDR3 here is CASSYRGKGNSPLHF. In nucleotides, the CDR3 is TGTGCCAGCAGCTATCGGGGAAAAGGGAATTCACCCCTCCACTTT.

This chain links TRBV4-2 with TRBJ2-3; 8 bases agree with TRBD2. The CDR3 has 18 amino acids. Germline CDR1 LGHNA, CDR2 YNFKEQ. Trimming took 0 bases from V and 0 from J; bases not matched to a gene: 8. DNA for the CDR3: TGTGCCAGCAGCCAAGATTGGTACAGCGGGGGCAGCACAGATACGCAGTATTTT. It yields the protein CASSQDWYSGGSTDTQYF.

The chain links TRBV28 to TRBJ1-6; D is unresolved. V lost 4 bases to trimming and J lost 6 bases, with 4 bases between them. The CDR3 spans 12 residues. Germline lookup yields CDR1 MDHEN and CDR2 SYDVKM. Written as DNA, the CDR3 is TGTGCCAGCAGTTCATCTAATTCACCCCTCCACTTT. It translates to CASSSSNSPLHF.

The V gene is TRBV6-5, the J gene TRBJ1-1; D is uncertain. Per germline, CDR1 MNHEY and CDR2 SVGAGI. The CDR3 loop spans 13 amino acids. Trimming removed 6 bases from V and 1 base from J, with 9 bases in between. The DNA for the CDR3 is TGTGCCAGCAGCCGAGGGCCGAACACTGAAGCTTTCTTT. Its protein is CASSRGPNTEAFF.

V and J are TRBV6-1 and TRBJ1-5; 8 bases are shared with TRBD1. The length of the CDR3 is 14 residues. V shed 6 bases, J shed 2 bases, and the junction held 3 bases outside the gene matches. Germline loops: CDR1 MNHNS, CDR2 SASEGT. CDR3 bases: TGTGCCAGCAGCCAGGACAGGGGCAATCAGCCCCAGCATTTT. Translation: CASSQDRGNQPQHF.

This rearrangement joins TRBV29-1 to TRBJ2-7; tentatively, D is TRBD1 (5 bases). The length of the CDR3 is 11 residues. The germline V gene encodes CDR1 SQVTM and CDR2 ANQGSEA. V shed 4 bases and J shed 5 bases, with 9 bases lying between them. The CDR3 nucleotides read TGCAGCGTTGCCGCAGGGCACGAGCAGTACTTC. This encodes CSVAAGHEQYF.

The chain is built from TRBV7-8 and TRBJ1-3; D uncertain. Germline CDR1 is SGHVS and CDR2 is FQNEAQ. Trimming left V 5 bases short and J 0 bases short, with 14 bases between. This CDR3 is 16 amino acids long. This CDR3 is CASSPVGTLSGNTIYF. CDR3 DNA sequence: TGTGCCAGCAGCCCCGTCGGTACCCTCTCTGGAAACACCATATATTTT.

The V gene is TRBV10-1, the J gene TRBJ1-1; D uncertain. CDR3 size: 13 residues. Germline V CDR1 and CDR2: WNHNN, SYGVQD (reference sequence). Trimming removed 4 bases at V and 7 bases at J, with 13 bases between. CDR3 sequence (DNA): TGCGCCAGCAGTGTCCGGGTCGGGTATGAAGCTTTCTTT. Translation: CASSVRVGYEAFF.

V gene TRBV30 combines with J gene TRBJ2-7; 8 bases map to TRBD1. This CDR3 region has 14 residues. Germline V gene data show CDR1 as GTSNPN and CDR2 as SVGIG (reference sequence). V lost 2 bases to trimming and J lost 2 bases; unmatched junction nucleotides: 5. The CDR3 coding sequence is TGTGCCTGGAGTCTTCGACAGGGGACCTACGAGCAGTACTTC. Its protein is CAWSLRQGTYEQYF.

The rearrangement uses TRBV15 and TRBJ2-1, with no clear D. V was shortened by 0 bases and J by 4 bases, with 10 bases between the two germline ends. Germline V gene sequence: CDR1 LNHNV, CDR2 YYDKDF (reference sequence). There are 15 residues in the CDR3. CDR3 DNA sequence: TGTGCCACCAGCAGAGAAACGGGTACTTACAATGAGCAGTTCTTC. Encoded protein: CATSRETGTYNEQFF.

This clone was detected only a few times. The CDR3 DNA is TGTGCCAGCAGTTACCGGGGGTTGGGGAACACTGAAGCTTTCTTT. Translating it yields CASSYRGLGNTEAFF. The chain links TRBV6-5 to TRBJ1-1; a weak D match, TRBD1 (5 bases). The CDR3 contains 15 residues. With 2 bases removed from V and 1 base from J, the gap between germline ends came to 11 bases. Germline V gene sequence: CDR1 MNHEY, CDR2 SVGAGI.